What follows are 20 T cell receptor beta chains derived from one specimen sequenced in a study of shared clonotypes between healthy human individuals. The protocol was immunoSEQ multiplex PCR, while the TCRdb copy is restricted to in-frame clones and leaves out a portion. The top ten clones hold 0.89% of a sample with some 1.1 million clones, about 72% of them seen once. What was sequenced was memory CD4+ T cells from PBMCs. The sample's subset: CD45RA-negative fraction. The receptors were sampled from a man aged 18 to 30 in good health. Some clones in this sample may be carry-over from other donors' samples.

The chain employs TRBV19 and TRBJ2-4, with D possibly called TRBD1 or TRBD2 (5 bases each). The CDR3 contains 14 residues. The V and J ends lost 1 base and 8 bases respectively, with 12 bases between them. Per the germline V gene, CDR1 is LNHDA and CDR2 is SQIVND (reference sequence). The CDR3 spells CASSIAPGSHIQYF. The CDR3 region has the DNA TGTGCCAGTAGTATAGCCCCAGGGAGTCACATTCAGTACTTC.

About this clone: Other DNA sequences of this sample code for an identical CDR3. The chain combines TRBV7-2 with TRBJ1-1; 7 nucleotides agree with TRBD1. This CDR3 spans 14 amino acids. Germline lookup yields CDR1 SGHTA and CDR2 FQGNSA. Unmatched junction bases numbered 2, after V lost 3 bases and J lost 1 base. CDR3 in amino acids: CASSFGTANTEAFF. The CDR3 DNA is TGTGCCAGCAGCTTCGGGACAGCGAACACTGAAGCTTTCTTT.

The chain recombines TRBV2 with TRBJ2-7; 10 positions match TRBD2. This CDR3 has 13 amino acids. The ends lost 7 bases at V and 6 bases at J; junction bases unmatched: 6. CDR1 is SNHLY and CDR2 is FYNNEI in the germline V gene. The CDR3 DNA follows: TGTGCCAGCACCCAAAGCGGGGGGGGCGAGCAGTACTTC. It encodes CASTQSGGGEQYF.

The chain uses TRBV7-9 and TRBJ1-2; perhaps TRBD1 as D (6 bases). CDR1 SEHNR and CDR2 FQNEAQ come from the germline V gene (reference sequence). The CDR3 is 14 amino acids. The V end was cut by 2 bases, the J end by 2 bases, with 9 bases between. The CDR3 DNA follows: TGTGCCAGCAGCTTACTGGGGGCGAACTATGGCTACACCTTC. This encodes CASSLLGANYGYTF.

This chain connects TRBV4-2 to TRBJ2-2; D ambiguous. With 0 bases removed from V and 6 bases from J, the gap between germline ends came to 11 bases. This CDR3 contains 15 residues. Germline assignment: CDR1 LGHNA and CDR2 YNFKEQ. This chain's CDR3 is CASSQESGYAGELFF. The DNA for the CDR3 is TGTGCCAGCAGCCAAGAATCCGGGTATGCCGGGGAGCTGTTTTTT.

Note on this clone: Since a much larger clone is just one base distant, this may be a read error. The chain links TRBV7-2 to TRBJ1-5; maybe TRBD1 (6 bases). CDR1 is SGHTA, CDR2 FQGNSA, per germline. The CDR3 has 12 residues. Trimming left V 5 bases short and J 5 bases short, with 7 bases between. CDR3 DNA: TGTGCCAGCAGCAGGGGGGATCAGCCCCAGCATTTT. It is translated as CASSRGDQPQHF.

This sequence joins TRBV2 and TRBJ1-2, with 11 positions matching TRBD1. Looked up from germline, CDR1 is SNHLY and CDR2 is FYNNEI. The CDR3 contains 16 residues. V dropped 5 bases and J dropped 4; count of bases not matched to a gene: 9. CDR3 nucleotide sequence: TGTGCCAGCAGTCTCGGACAGGGGGCCTCTAGCTATGGCTACACCTTC. Residues: CASSLGQGASSYGYTF.

The chain employs TRBV19 and TRBJ2-1; weak D call: TRBD2 (6 bases). The germline gives CDR1 LNHDA, CDR2 SQIVND (reference sequence). The CDR3 contains 15 residues. Trimming removed 3 bases from V and 3 bases from J, with 12 bases in between. As DNA, the CDR3 is TGTGCCAGTAGTATCGGGGGAGAGTACTACAATGAGCAGTTCTTC. Amino acid sequence: CASSIGGEYYNEQFF.

Remarks on this clone: Different DNA sequences within this sample yield the same CDR3. The CDR3 region is CASSLGGVQETQYF. CDR3 sequence (DNA): TGCGCCAGCAGCTTGGGTGGGGTTCAAGAGACCCAGTACTTC. The genes are TRBV5-1 and TRBJ2-5; D ambiguous. V gave up 0 bases and J gave up 2 bases, with 8 bases separating them. Germline V CDR1 and CDR2: SGHRS, YFSETQ. The CDR3 extends over 14 amino acids.

CDR3 DNA sequence: TGTGCCAGCAGCACCGTTGTCGATCTGGCAGATACGCAGTATTTT. It yields the protein CASSTVVDLADTQYF. This chain uses TRBV4-2 with TRBJ2-3; D remains ambiguous. This CDR3 has 15 amino acids. Germline V lookup: CDR1 LGHNA, CDR2 YNFKEQ. Trimming shortened V by 5 bases and J by 4 bases, and 16 bases separated the two germline ends.

CDR3 DNA sequence: TGCGCCAGCAGCCTGGCGGGGCTCGGCTATGGCTACACCTTC. As protein: CASSLAGLGYGYTF. The gene calls are TRBV5-1 and TRBJ1-2; a possible D gene is TRBD1 (5 bases). The CDR3 loop spans 14 amino acids. Germline lookup yields CDR1 SGHRS and CDR2 YFSETQ. V shed 4 bases and J shed 4 bases, with 14 bases lying between them.

The rearrangement links TRBV14 to TRBJ2-1; 10 bases are a match to TRBD2. This CDR3 comprises 16 residues. J was trimmed by 6 bases and V by 2 bases; bases with no gene match: 7. The V gene's germline CDR1 is SGHDN and CDR2 FVKESK. CDR3: CASSQRGLAGANEQFF. Written as DNA, the CDR3 is TGTGCCAGCAGCCAAAGGGGGCTAGCGGGAGCCAATGAGCAGTTCTTC.

The chain combines TRBV28 with TRBJ2-1, with 9 bases aligning to TRBD2. V lost 7 bases, J lost 2 bases, and 3 bases stayed unmatched. Germline CDR1 MDHEN, CDR2 SYDVKM. The CDR3 spans 14 residues. CDR3 nucleotide sequence: TGTGCCAGCATAGCGGGAGCGGCCTACAATGAGCAGTTCTTC. Translating gives CASIAGAAYNEQFF. The variable domain in full, with the rest retrieved from reference TRBV28 and TRBJ2-1, is DVKVTQSSRYLVKRTGEKVFLECVQDMDHENMFWYRQDPGLGLRLIYFSYDVKMKEKGDIPEGYSVSREKKERFSLILESASTNQTSMYLCASIAGAAYNEQFFGPGTRLTVL.

CDR3 region: CASSPDPGAETQYF. CDR3 nucleotides: TGCGCCAGCAGCCCTGACCCGGGGGCAGAGACCCAGTACTTC. The chain couples TRBV5-1 to TRBJ2-5; D possibly matches TRBD1 or TRBD2 (6 bases each). The CDR3 spans 14 residues. The germline V and J ends were trimmed by 4 bases and 4 bases, with 14 bases remaining between them. The germline V gene has CDR1 SGHRS and CDR2 YFSETQ.

The chain joins TRBV5-1 to TRBJ2-2; 8 bases align to TRBD1. CDR1 and CDR2 from the germline V gene are SGHRS and YFSETQ. The CDR3 loop spans 17 amino acids. With 4 bases clipped from V and 3 bases from J, the junction kept 11 bases outside the gene matches. CDR3 region: CASSINGQGVDTGELFF. DNA of the CDR3: TGCGCCAGCAGCATTAACGGACAGGGCGTGGACACCGGGGAGCTGTTTTTT.

CDR3 DNA sequence: TGTGCCAGCAGTTTAAGGACAGCGCACTATGGCTACACCTTC. Translation: CASSLRTAHYGYTF. The chain has TRBV28 and TRBJ1-2; TRBD1 is a possible D gene (6 bases). Germline V lookup: CDR1 MDHEN, CDR2 SYDVKM. CDR3 length: 14 amino acids. Between the trimmed V and J ends, which lost 2 bases and 3 bases, there was a span of 10 bases.

The genes are TRBV6-6 and TRBJ1-1; D gene ambiguous. This CDR3 is built from 14 residues. Germline V lookup: CDR1 MNHNY, CDR2 SVGAGI (reference sequence). The V and J ends lost 2 bases and 10 bases respectively, with 17 bases between them. DNA for the CDR3: TGTGCCAGCAGTTACGGGCCCTCTCAGGTGGTAGCTTTCTTT. Its protein is CASSYGPSQVVAFF.

This clone occurred once. This chain links TRBV2 with TRBJ2-3; 7 bases agree with TRBD1. With V trimmed by 6 bases and J by 3 bases, 9 bases remained unmatched. CDR3 size: 15 residues. CDR1 SNHLY and CDR2 FYNNEI come from the germline V gene. CDR3 loop: CASRVGGWGTDTQYF. CDR3 bases: TGTGCCAGCAGAGTAGGGGGCTGGGGGACAGATACGCAGTATTTT.

The CDR3 nucleotides read TGTGCCAGCAGCGCCCTGACAGGGGGCTATGGCTACACCTTC. Its translation: CASSALTGGYGYTF. This chain joins TRBV9 and TRBJ1-2; 9 nucleotides agree with TRBD1. The CDR3 is 14 amino acids. Germline assignment: CDR1 SGDLS and CDR2 YYNGEE. The V segment lost 3 bases and the J segment 4 bases; nucleotides outside the gene matches: 4. Together with reference TRBV9 and TRBJ1-2, the CDR3 gives the full variable domain: DSGVTQTPKHLITATGQRVTLRCSPRSGDLSVYWYQQSLDQGLQFLIQYYNGEERAKGNILERFSAQQFPDLHSELNLSSLELGDSALYFCASSALTGGYGYTFGSGTRLTVV.

The gene calls are TRBV7-3 and TRBJ2-1, with D perhaps being TRBD1 or TRBD2 (5 bases each). V lost 4 bases and J lost 8, with 15 bases in between. The CDR3 length is 14 residues. From germline, CDR1 is SGHTA and CDR2 FQGTGA. CDR3 region: CASSSTGGRDEQFF. CDR3 DNA sequence: TGTGCCAGCAGCTCCACAGGCGGGCGGGATGAGCAGTTCTTC. The full variable domain, rest sourced from reference TRBV7-3 and TRBJ2-1, is GAGVSQTPSNKVTEKGKYVELRCDPISGHTALYWYRQSLGQGPEFLIYFQGTGAADDSGLPNDRFFAVRPEGSVSTLKIQRTERGDSAVYLCASSSTGGRDEQFFGPGTRLTVL.